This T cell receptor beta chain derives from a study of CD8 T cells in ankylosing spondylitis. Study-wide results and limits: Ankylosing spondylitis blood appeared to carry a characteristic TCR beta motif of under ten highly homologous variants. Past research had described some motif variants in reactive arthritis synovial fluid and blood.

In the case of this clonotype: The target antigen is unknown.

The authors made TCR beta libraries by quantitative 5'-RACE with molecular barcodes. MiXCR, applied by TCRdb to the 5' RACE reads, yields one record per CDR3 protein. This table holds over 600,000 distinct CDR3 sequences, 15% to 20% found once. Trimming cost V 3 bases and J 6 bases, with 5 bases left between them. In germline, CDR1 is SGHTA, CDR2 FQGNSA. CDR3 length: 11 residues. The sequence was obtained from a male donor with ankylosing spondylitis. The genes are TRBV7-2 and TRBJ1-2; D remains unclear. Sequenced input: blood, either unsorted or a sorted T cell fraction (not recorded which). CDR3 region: CASSLDDGYTF. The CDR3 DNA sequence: TGTGCCAGCAGCTTGGACGATGGCTACACCTTC.